This TCR beta chain stems from a study of T cell responses to AZD1222 COVID-19 vaccine. Of note for this clone: The antigen is not known.

Regarding the study as a whole: Donors were chiefly white British, with a greater number of females, and clonal diversity was perhaps underestimated.

Trimming removed 3 bases from V and 0 bases from J, with 11 bases in between. The CDR3 sequence is 15 residues long. The germline CDR1 and CDR2 sequences are LGHDT and YNNKEL (reference sequence). Measured with immunoSEQ multiplex PCR; TCRdb has only the in-frame clones, and not every one. The table has 100,000 to 150,000 clones, 70% to 90% seen once; the top ten hold approximately 20%. The specimen comprised peripheral blood, sampled on day 0 of AZD1222 vaccination. This TCR came from an adult in good health. The genes are TRBV3-1 (or the pseudogene TRBV3-2) and TRBJ1-2, with a tentative D call TRBD1 (5 bases). The CDR3 loop reads CASSHAGRANYGYTF. In DNA, the CDR3 is TGTGCCAGCAGCCATGCAGGGCGAGCTAACTATGGCTACACCTTC.